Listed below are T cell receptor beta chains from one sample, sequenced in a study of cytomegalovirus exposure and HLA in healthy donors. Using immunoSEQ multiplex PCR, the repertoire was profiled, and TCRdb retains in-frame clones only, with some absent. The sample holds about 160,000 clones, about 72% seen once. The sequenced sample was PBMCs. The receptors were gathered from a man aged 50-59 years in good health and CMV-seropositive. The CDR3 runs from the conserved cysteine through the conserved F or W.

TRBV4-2,CASSHDLESYNEQFF
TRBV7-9,CASSFHNTGGVRSPLHF
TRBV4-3,CASSQALAGLQYF
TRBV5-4,CASSLRGQGNEKLFF
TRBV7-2,CASRVGTGPYNEQFF
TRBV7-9,CANRLAGDLDNEQFF
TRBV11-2,CASTSNRQGFTEAFF
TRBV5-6,CASADRVRSGRTEAFF
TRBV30,CAWSDLGGLSTGELFF
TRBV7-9,CASSSVTDFTNYGYTF
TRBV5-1,CASSHPDRGETQYF
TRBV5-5,CASSLWGGARGETQYF
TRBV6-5,CASKVPGGNGYTF
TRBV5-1,CASSLGSGKDYYEQCF
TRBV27,CASRALAGGLETQYF
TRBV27,CASSSHRDGSEAFF
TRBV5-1,CASSPRSRPLNTEAFF
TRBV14,CASSQERQGFYTF
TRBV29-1,CSVGGTGINEKLFF
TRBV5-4,CASSWDRGPQTYEQYF
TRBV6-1,CASRSGTGGGHEQFF
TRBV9,CASSLTDSTDTQYF
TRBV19,CASSITDTQYF
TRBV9,CASSESGGGDTQYF
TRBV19,CASSRVQGYEQYF
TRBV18,CASSPPAGGTGFNNEQFF
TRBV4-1,CASSQPEGRPGSGGHYEQYF
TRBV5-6,CASSWWTGTQNTEAFF
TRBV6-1,CASILRDEQFF
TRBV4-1,CASSPPGQSRTEAFF
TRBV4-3,CASSLRGQGSDEQYF
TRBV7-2,CASSLGGLAGEQYF
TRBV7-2,CASSLATQGTGELFF